The 29 T cell receptor beta chains presented below share a single source sample, sequenced in a study of cytomegalovirus exposure and HLA in healthy donors. The PCR made use of 60 Vbeta and 13 Jbeta primers. Repertoires were generated with immunoSEQ multiplex PCR, while TCRdb's copy carries only in-frame clones and drops some. There are about 120,000 clones in the sample; roughly four fifths occur only once, and 2.9% lies in the top ten. The sequencing sample was made of PBMCs. These receptors originate from a woman between 40 and 55 years old in good health and CMV-seropositive.

As regards this clone: This sample also contains other DNA sequences that code for the same CDR3. The chain couples TRBV6-6 to TRBJ1-5, with 7 bases identical to TRBD1. The CDR3 totals 15 residues. Germline CDR1 is MNHNY and CDR2 is SVGAGI (reference sequence). V shed 0 bases and J 7 bases; nucleotides not matched to a gene: 6. CDR3 nucleotides: TGTGCCAGCAGTTACTCACGAGGGGGCAGGCAGCCCCAGCATTTT. Residues: CASSYSRGGRQPQHF.

This clone occurred a few times. CDR3 loop: CASSLPGQGNSPLHF. The DNA of the CDR3 is TGCGCCAGCAGCTTGCCGGGACAGGGGAATTCACCCCTCCACTTT. The chain is built from TRBV5-1 and TRBJ1-6; 10 bases fit TRBD1. The V gene end was trimmed by 1 base and the J gene end by 7 bases; junction bases not matched to a gene: 2. The CDR3 spans 15 residues. Germline-derived CDR1 and CDR2 are SGHRS and YFSETQ.

This chain links TRBV19 with TRBJ1-1; TRBD1 matches at 7 bases. CDR3 length: 13 residues. V was pared by 6 bases and J by 3 bases, with 4 bases of the junction left unmatched. Per germline, CDR1 LNHDA and CDR2 SQIVND (reference sequence). Written as DNA, the CDR3 is TGTGCCAGTAGCACAGGGGCTTACACTGAAGCTTTCTTT. This codes for CASSTGAYTEAFF.

The sample holds one count of this clone. The chain couples TRBV9 to TRBJ2-1; 7 nucleotides line up with TRBD2. This CDR3 region has 15 residues. J lost 4 bases, V lost 0 bases, and 4 bases had no gene match. Germline CDR1 and CDR2: SGDLS and YYNGEE. The CDR3 region is CASSVGGSRYNEQFF. CDR3 in DNA: TGTGCCAGCAGCGTAGGCGGGAGTCGTTACAATGAGCAGTTCTTC.

V gene TRBV5-7 combines with J gene TRBJ1-6, with D possibly matching TRBD1 (5 bases). TRBV5-7 is sorted into the ORF group, with uncertain function. CDR3 length: 17 amino acids. Trimming took off 4 bases at V and 7 bases at J, with 21 bases between the two ends. CDR3 amino acids: CASSRVGGICVNSPLHF. CDR3 nucleotides: TGTGCCAGCAGCCGGGTTGGGGGGATCTGTGTAAATTCACCCCTCCACTTT.

The chain couples TRBV29-1 to TRBJ2-1; 10 bases are shared with TRBD1. Germline V gives CDR1 SQVTM, CDR2 ANQGSEA. The CDR3 loop spans 21 amino acids. J gave up 0 bases and V 1 base, and 18 bases lay outside the gene matches. DNA of the CDR3: TGCAGCGTTGAAGGTTTCCTCGGGACAGGGGACCGCCCGAGCTCCTACAATGAGCAGTTCTTC. It codes for CSVEGFLGTGDRPSSYNEQFF.

This clone has only a few counts. The chain couples TRBV6-1 to TRBJ1-5; no reliable D call. Germline V lookup: CDR1 MNHNS, CDR2 SASEGT. The CDR3 is 15 amino acids. Trimming left V 2 bases short and J 5 bases short, with 13 bases between. CDR3 bases: TGTGCCAGCAGTGAACGGTGGGAGCCCGATCAGCCCCAGCATTTT. This translates into CASSERWEPDQPQHF.

This rearrangement joins TRBV9 to TRBJ2-7, with 11 nucleotides matching TRBD2. The CDR3 runs to 16 residues. The J segment lost 3 bases and the V segment lost 0 bases, leaving 5 bases of the junction unmatched. CDR1 SGDLS and CDR2 YYNGEE come from the germline V gene. In nucleotides, the CDR3 is TGTGCCAGCAGCGTAGGACCGACTAGCGGGGACTACGAGCAGTACTTC. Residues: CASSVGPTSGDYEQYF.

The gene calls are TRBV7-3 and TRBJ2-1; D perhaps matches TRBD2 (6 bases). The CDR3 totals 15 residues. Deletions cut 5 bases from V and 7 bases from J, with 18 bases between. The germline CDR1 and CDR2 sequences are SGHTA and FQGTGA. The CDR3 here is CASSPRRARGNEQFF. Written as DNA, the CDR3 is TGTGCCAGCAGCCCTCGGCGCGCCCGGGGGAATGAGCAGTTCTTC.

The V call is TRBV29-1, the J call TRBJ1-3, with D possibly matching TRBD1 (6 bases). V lost 7 bases and J 0 bases, leaving 13 bases between the germline ends. The germline gives CDR1 SQVTM, CDR2 ANQGSEA. The CDR3 loop spans 14 amino acids. The CDR3 region is CSASGTNSGNTIYF. The CDR3 region has the DNA TGCAGCGCATCCGGGACAAACTCTGGAAACACCATATATTTT.

This clone was counted only a few times. The chain has TRBV30 and TRBJ1-3; maybe TRBD1 (6 bases). In germline, CDR1 is GTSNPN, CDR2 SVGIG (reference sequence). The CDR3 loop spans 14 amino acids. V was trimmed by 5 bases and J by 0 bases, leaving 11 bases between them. The CDR3 coding sequence is TGTGCCTGGGGACAGACTCACTCTGGAAACACCATATATTTT. Translating gives CAWGQTHSGNTIYF.

This clone was detected a few times. The chain joins TRBV5-4 to TRBJ2-7, with D possibly TRBD2 on 6 matching bases. Germline V gives CDR1 SGHNT, CDR2 YYREEE (reference sequence). Trimming took off 4 bases at V and 1 base at J, with 9 bases between the two ends. This CDR3 spans 13 amino acids. CDR3 DNA: TGTGCCAGCAGCCGGGGGAGATCCTACGAGCAGTACTTC. Protein product: CASSRGRSYEQYF.

The chain carries TRBV28 and TRBJ1-4; 10 nucleotides line up with TRBD1. Germline lookup yields CDR1 MDHEN and CDR2 SYDVKM. The CDR3 is 14 amino acids. J lost 8 bases, V lost 6 bases, and 6 bases had no gene match. In nucleotides, the CDR3 is TGTGCCAGCAGATCCGGGACAGGGGCCGAAAAACTGTTTTTT. Translated: CASRSGTGAEKLFF.

The V gene is TRBV7-6, the J gene TRBJ2-1; 7 nucleotides match TRBD2. Germline CDR1 and CDR2: SGHVS and FNYEAQ. This CDR3 contains 18 residues. V was clipped by 0 bases and J by 0 bases; unmatched bases: 8. The CDR3 loop is CASSLAASGYSSYNEQFF. CDR3 sequence (DNA): TGTGCCAGCAGCTTAGCCGCTAGCGGTTACAGCTCCTACAATGAGCAGTTCTTC.

This clone appeared a few times. The rearrangement joins TRBV6-1 to TRBJ1-2, with TRBD1 as a possible D gene (5 bases). Trimming left V 7 bases short and J 0 bases short, with 15 bases between. This CDR3 is built from 15 residues. From germline, CDR1 is MNHNS and CDR2 SASEGT. The CDR3 sequence: CASKVGHLANYGYTF. CDR3 in DNA: TGTGCCAGCAAGGTTGGACACTTAGCTAACTATGGCTACACCTTC.

The chain links TRBV28 to TRBJ2-3; D is perhaps TRBD1 (6 bases). CDR3 length equals 14 residues. The germline V and J ends were trimmed by 7 bases and 2 bases, with 13 bases remaining between them. Germline loops: CDR1 MDHEN, CDR2 SYDVKM. The CDR3: CASKNRGNTDTQYF. CDR3 sequence (DNA): TGTGCCAGCAAAAATAGGGGGAACACAGATACGCAGTATTTT.

This chain connects TRBV30 to TRBJ1-1, with 10 bases that match TRBD1. Germline loops: CDR1 GTSNPN, CDR2 SVGIG (reference sequence). The CDR3 loop spans 12 amino acids. J lost 10 bases, V lost 8 bases, and 10 bases had no gene match. CDR3 sequence reads: CAGRTGGLGAFF. CDR3 coding DNA: TGTGCCGGTAGGACAGGGGGGCTGGGAGCTTTCTTT.

The chain is built from TRBV7-8 and TRBJ2-2; a possible D gene is TRBD1 (5 bases). The CDR3 sequence is 17 residues long. Trimming left V 5 bases short and J 3 bases short, with 19 bases between. Per germline, CDR1 SGHVS and CDR2 FQNEAQ. CDR3: CASSPEGSRAYTGELFF. CDR3 nucleotide sequence: TGTGCCAGCAGCCCAGAAGGGTCCAGGGCTTACACCGGGGAGCTGTTTTTT.

This chain uses TRBV7-8 with TRBJ1-5; 7 nucleotides match TRBD1. Trimming took 7 bases from V and 5 from J; bases not matched to a gene: 11. Per the germline V gene, CDR1 is SGHVS and CDR2 is FQNEAQ. CDR3 length: 15 residues. The CDR3 sequence: CASTQRQGRHQPQHF. The CDR3 DNA is TGTGCCAGCACCCAGCGACAGGGAAGACATCAGCCCCAGCATTTT.

The chain employs TRBV6-5 and TRBJ1-3; no firm D call. In germline, CDR1 is MNHEY, CDR2 SVGAGI. The CDR3 runs 15 residues. Trimming took off 0 bases at V and 2 bases at J, with 8 bases between the two ends. CDR3 sequence: CASSYSQFTGNTIYF. The CDR3 region has the DNA TGTGCCAGCAGTTACTCGCAGTTTACTGGAAACACCATATATTTT.

The chain carries TRBV10-3 and TRBJ2-7, with D unclear. This CDR3 spans 11 amino acids. CDR1 and CDR2 (germline): ENHRY, SYGVKD. Trimming took off 6 bases at V and 3 bases at J, with 6 bases between the two ends. The DNA of the CDR3 is TGTGCCATCAGGACTGTCTACGAGCAGTACTTC. This codes for CAIRTVYEQYF.

This chain connects TRBV29-1 to TRBJ2-3; D perhaps matches TRBD1 (6 bases). Germline V gene data show CDR1 as SQVTM and CDR2 as ANQGSEA. V was clipped by 7 bases and J by 1 base, with 9 bases between them. This CDR3 has 12 residues. CDR3 sequence: CSGWTGTDTQYF. CDR3 nucleotides: TGCAGCGGGTGGACAGGCACAGATACGCAGTATTTT.

The J gene is TRBJ1-2, the V gene TRBV23-1; 8 bases line up with TRBD1. TRBV23-1 is noted as an ORF with a role that remains uncertain. Trimming took 4 bases from V and 5 from J; bases not matched to a gene: 3. CDR3 length: 13 amino acids. The CDR3 sequence is CASSPRGPYGYTF. CDR3 DNA: TGCGCCAGCAGTCCCAGGGGGCCATATGGCTACACCTTC.

The CDR3 loop is CASSRQGFEAFF. The CDR3 DNA reads as TGTGCCAGCTCTCGCCAGGGGTTTGAAGCTTTCTTT. The J gene is TRBJ1-1, the V gene TRBV18, with a tentative D call TRBD1 (6 bases). Looked up from germline, CDR1 is KGHSH and CDR2 is LQKENI. Trimming pared 6 bases from V and 7 bases from J, leaving 12 bases between. The CDR3 spans 12 residues.

V and J are TRBV12-2 and TRBJ2-1; the table's D gene call, TRBD1, was not cross checked with the DNA. TRBV12-2 is marked as a pseudogene. The CDR3 is 18 amino acids. The CDR3 protein is CASRLVVAQSARGREQFF. The CDR3 DNA reads as TGTGCAAGTCGCTTAGTAGTAGCCCAATCCGCCAGGGGACGGGAGCAGTTCTTC.

J is TRBJ2-7 and V is TRBV5-4, with TRBD2 identical over 10 bases. The trim removed 4 bases at V and 1 base at J, leaving 5 bases unmatched. Germline-derived CDR1 and CDR2 are SGHNT and YYREEE (reference sequence). The CDR3 sequence is 15 residues long. The CDR3 region has the DNA TGTGCCAGCAGCATCCGGACTAGCGGTTCCTACGAGCAGTACTTC. Protein product: CASSIRTSGSYEQYF.

This chain uses TRBV4-3 with TRBJ1-2; D is possibly TRBD1 (6 bases). This CDR3 spans 15 amino acids. The germline V gene has CDR1 LGHNA and CDR2 YSLEER. V was clipped by 0 bases and J by 6 bases, with 14 bases between them. CDR3 loop: CASSQDPARGDGYTF. The CDR3 DNA sequence: TGCGCCAGCAGCCAAGATCCCGCCAGGGGTGATGGCTACACCTTC.

The chain couples TRBV30 to TRBJ2-5, with TRBD2 matching 8 bases. This CDR3 is 17 amino acids long. Germline V lookup: CDR1 GTSNPN, CDR2 SVGIG (reference sequence). The V and J ends lost 0 bases and 7 bases, in that order; junction bases with no gene match: 16. The CDR3 spells CAWSVPSGGRALGTQYF. The CDR3 DNA sequence: TGTGCCTGGAGTGTACCCTCGGGGGGGAGGGCCCTCGGGACCCAGTACTTC.

The chain combines TRBV2 with TRBJ1-2; D unclear. The CDR3 runs to 13 residues. V was cut by 3 bases and J by 3 bases, with 8 bases left in between. The germline CDR1 and CDR2 sequences are SNHLY and FYNNEI. The CDR3 DNA reads as TGTGCCAGCAGTGACCGCGGGGACTATGGCTACACCTTC. This sequence encodes CASSDRGDYGYTF.